This T cell receptor (beta chain) was observed in a study of a mutant IDH1 vaccine in newly diagnosed glioma. The time point denotes: week 35, safety follow-up. Each dose delivered 300 ug of mutant IDH1 20-mer peptide subcutaneously with imiquimod. CDR3 length: 16 amino acids. Trimming pared 5 bases from V and 0 bases from J, leaving 17 bases between. Per the germline V gene, CDR1 is SGHNT and CDR2 is YYREEE (reference sequence). Remarks on this clone: What it recognizes is unknown.

This table comes from immunoSEQ multiplex PCR, and its TCRdb copy is limited to in-frame clones, with some not included. Found here are over 25,000 clones, 60% to 85% of them singletons; the top ten hold about 9.3%. The sequence derives from a woman aged 25 to 39 with glioma. Some clones in this sample may be carry-over from other donors' samples. The chain uses TRBV5-4 and TRBJ1-2; the D is unclear. Sequencing used PBMCs, obtained from a glioma patient whose treatment included an IDH1 peptide vaccine. The CDR3 reads CASSHSSGGSNYGYTF. As DNA, the CDR3 is TGTGCCAGCAGTCACTCATCAGGCGGATCTAACTATGGCTACACCTTC.